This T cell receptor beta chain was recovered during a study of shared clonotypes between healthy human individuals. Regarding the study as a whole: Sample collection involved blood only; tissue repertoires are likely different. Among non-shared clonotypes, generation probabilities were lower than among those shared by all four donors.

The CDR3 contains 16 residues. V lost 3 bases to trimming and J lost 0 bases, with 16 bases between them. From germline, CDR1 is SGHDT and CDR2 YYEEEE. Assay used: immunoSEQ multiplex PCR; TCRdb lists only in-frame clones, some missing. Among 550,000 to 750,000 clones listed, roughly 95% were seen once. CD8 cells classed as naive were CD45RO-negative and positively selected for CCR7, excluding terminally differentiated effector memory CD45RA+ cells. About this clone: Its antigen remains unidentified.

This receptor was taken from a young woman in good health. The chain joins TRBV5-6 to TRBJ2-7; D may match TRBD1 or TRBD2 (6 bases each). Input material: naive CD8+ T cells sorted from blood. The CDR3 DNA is TGTGCCAGCAGCTCGTGGGGGGCGGGGTACTCCTACGAGCAGTACTTC. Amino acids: CASSSWGAGYSYEQYF.